These 28 T cell receptor beta chains originate from one sample sequenced in a study of blood T cell repertoires in COVID-19. Using immunoSEQ multiplex PCR, the repertoire was profiled, and TCRdb retains in-frame clones only, with some absent. The sample holds approximately 270,000 clones; more than 75% are singletons and the top ten take about 1.7%. Source material: PBMCs or T cells enriched from blood (not recorded which). The receptors were gathered from a middle-aged man who had recovered from COVID-19.

The chain has TRBV29-1 and TRBJ2-7, with a weak D call TRBD1 (7 bases). The CDR3 runs 13 residues. Trimming shortened V by 4 bases and J by 6 bases, and 16 bases separated the two germline ends. Germline CDR1 SQVTM, CDR2 ANQGSEA. This CDR3 reads CSVGAYRGGEQYF. The CDR3 nucleotides read TGCAGCGTTGGTGCCTACAGGGGAGGCGAGCAGTACTTC.

V gene TRBV29-1 combines with J gene TRBJ1-2; 8 bases agree with TRBD1. Losses at the gene ends were 6 bases for V and 4 bases for J; bases not matched to a gene: 10. The CDR3 runs 14 residues. Germline lookup yields CDR1 SQVTM and CDR2 ANQGSEA. The chain's CDR3 is CSVRRQGAGYGYTF. CDR3 DNA: TGCAGCGTCAGGCGGCAGGGGGCGGGCTATGGCTACACCTTC.

This clone showed up just a few times. The J gene is TRBJ1-4, the V gene TRBV7-9; 7 bases agree with TRBD1. Germline lookup yields CDR1 SEHNR and CDR2 FQNEAQ (reference sequence). The CDR3 covers 15 residues. The J segment lost 4 bases and the V segment lost 5 bases, leaving 7 bases of the junction unmatched. In nucleotides, the CDR3 is TGTGCCAGCAGCCCAGGGACAGATCTTAATGAAAAACTGTTTTTT. Translating gives CASSPGTDLNEKLFF.

This clone was observed a handful of times. The chain is built from TRBV6-5 and TRBJ1-2, with D perhaps TRBD1 (5 bases). The CDR3 covers 14 residues. The V and J ends lost 7 bases and 7 bases respectively, with 19 bases between them. Germline CDR1 reads MNHEY; CDR2 reads SVGAGI. CDR3 amino acids: CASIPIGRGTGYTF. For the CDR3, the DNA is TGTGCCAGCATCCCGATCGGCCGGGGGACTGGCTACACCTTC.

The CDR3 here is CASSSGQGYSPLHF. In DNA, the CDR3 is TGTGCCAGCAGTTCCGGACAGGGATATTCACCCCTCCACTTT. The rearrangement links TRBV27 to TRBJ1-6; TRBD1 matches at 8 bases. V lost 4 bases, J lost 8 bases, and 4 bases stayed unmatched. The CDR3 loop spans 14 amino acids. Germline V gene data show CDR1 as MNHEY and CDR2 as SMNVEV (reference sequence).

CDR3 nucleotides: TGTGCCAGCAGCTCCTGGACTAGCGGGAGGAGTAATGAGCAGTTCTTC. It encodes CASSSWTSGRSNEQFF. This sequence joins TRBV7-9 and TRBJ2-1; 14 bases are shared with TRBD2. The V gene's germline CDR1 is SEHNR and CDR2 FQNEAQ (reference sequence). The CDR3 extends over 16 amino acids. Losses at the gene ends were 4 bases for V and 7 bases for J; bases not matched to a gene: 6.

CDR3 DNA sequence: TGTGCCACCAGTGATTTGATAAGGATCGGGTATGAAGCTTTCTTT. Residues: CATSDLIRIGYEAFF. The V call is TRBV24-1, the J call TRBJ1-1; D remains ambiguous. Trimming cost V 0 bases and J 7 bases, with 14 bases left between them. The CDR3 loop spans 15 amino acids. The V gene's germline CDR1 is KGHDR and CDR2 SFDVKD.

The V and J genes are TRBV30 and TRBJ1-2; D not certain. Germline loops: CDR1 GTSNPN, CDR2 SVGIG (reference sequence). The CDR3 runs 12 residues. The V end was cut by 1 base, the J end by 8 bases, with 11 bases between. Here the CDR3 DNA reads TGTGCCTGGAGTGAGAAGAACGGGGGCTACACCTTC. Translation gives CAWSEKNGGYTF.

The CDR3 DNA is TGTGCCAGCAGCCAGCAGACAGGGTCCTACACCTTC. Translated, it gives CASSQQTGSYTF. V is TRBV3-1 (or the pseudogene TRBV3-2) and J is TRBJ1-2, with 7 bases matching TRBD1. J gave up 10 bases and V 3 bases, and 5 bases lay outside the gene matches. Germline CDR1 and CDR2: LGHDT and YNNKEL (reference sequence). There are 12 residues in the CDR3.

J is TRBJ1-1 and V is TRBV19; D not resolved. With 0 bases removed from V and 1 base from J, the gap between germline ends came to 3 bases. Germline CDR1 is LNHDA and CDR2 is SQIVND (reference sequence). CDR3 size: 13 residues. The CDR3 nucleotides read TGTGCCAGTAGTATAGACTGGAACACTGAAGCTTTCTTT. It encodes CASSIDWNTEAFF.

This chain uses TRBV5-1 with TRBJ2-1; 7 nucleotides align to TRBD2. Germline trimming cut 1 base from V and 2 bases from J; bases unmatched to any gene: 3. Per the germline V gene, CDR1 is SGHRS and CDR2 is YFSETQ. The CDR3 consists of 15 residues. CDR3 sequence (DNA): TGCGCCAGCAGCTTGAGTCTAGCGGCCTACAATGAGCAGTTCTTC. Translating gives CASSLSLAAYNEQFF.

The chain employs TRBV5-1 and TRBJ2-1; TRBD1 agrees at 8 bases. Germline CDR1 SGHRS, CDR2 YFSETQ. J gave up 9 bases and V 6 bases, and 14 bases lay outside the gene matches. This CDR3 contains 15 residues. The CDR3 region has the DNA TGCGCCAGCAAGAGGTTGAGACAGGGGAACGGTGAGCAGTTCTTC. Translating it yields CASKRLRQGNGEQFF.

The gene calls are TRBV6-5 and TRBJ2-7; 7 bases agree with TRBD2. V trimming: 8 bases; J trimming: 6 bases; junction bases outside the gene matches: 16. The length of the CDR3 is 15 residues. Germline values: CDR1 MNHEY, CDR2 SVGAGI. The CDR3 spells CASYGGGLGLSEQYF. CDR3 DNA: TGTGCCAGCTACGGGGGAGGGTTGGGTCTCAGCGAGCAGTACTTC.

This chain uses TRBV18 with TRBJ1-3, with D possibly TRBD1 on 6 matching bases. The V end lost 3 bases, the J end lost 4 bases, and 16 bases lay between the germline ends. The CDR3 has 16 amino acids. The germline gives CDR1 KGHSH, CDR2 LQKENI. The CDR3 here is CASSPPTGSVGNTIYF. Written as DNA, the CDR3 is TGTGCCAGCTCACCGCCGACAGGTTCGGTCGGAAACACCATATATTTT.

The chain recombines TRBV29-1 with TRBJ2-7; 9 bases line up with TRBD2. The CDR3 totals 14 residues. Germline V gives CDR1 SQVTM, CDR2 ANQGSEA. Germline trimming cut 0 bases from V and 2 bases from J; bases unmatched to any gene: 2. Written as DNA, the CDR3 is TGCAGCGTTGAAGATGCGGGAGGGCCCTACGAGCAGTACTTC. Translation gives CSVEDAGGPYEQYF.

V and J are TRBV12-3 or TRBV12-4 and TRBJ2-7; 9 bases agree with TRBD1. Unmatched junction bases numbered 6, after V lost 6 bases and J lost 6 bases. The CDR3 is 13 residues long. The CDR3 sequence: CASRPGQGPEQYF. The CDR3 nucleotides are TGTGCCAGCAGGCCGGGACAGGGTCCCGAGCAGTACTTC.

The V call is TRBV10-3, the J call TRBJ1-1, with a tentative D call TRBD1 (5 bases). With 0 bases removed from V and 1 base from J, the gap between germline ends came to 12 bases. In germline, CDR1 is ENHRY, CDR2 SYGVKD. CDR3 length: 16 residues. Here the CDR3 DNA reads TGTGCCATCAGTGAGTCGAAGGGCCAGGGGAACACTGAAGCTTTCTTT. Residues: CAISESKGQGNTEAFF.

The rearrangement links TRBV10-1 to TRBJ2-2; 11 positions match TRBD2. The V gene's germline CDR1 is WNHNN and CDR2 SYGVQD (reference sequence). Trimming cost V 2 bases and J 4 bases; bases outside gene matches: 6. The CDR3 runs to 17 residues. CDR3 coding DNA: TGCGCCAGCAGTGAGATAGCGGGAGGGGAAGGCACCGGGGAGCTGTTTTTT. This translates into CASSEIAGGEGTGELFF.

The chain recombines TRBV7-9 with TRBJ2-3, with D possibly matching TRBD1 (5 bases). The germline gives CDR1 SEHNR, CDR2 FQNEAQ (reference sequence). The V gene lost 3 bases and the J gene lost 2 bases, with 6 bases spanning the gap. The CDR3 is 13 amino acids. The CDR3, as DNA: TGTGCCAGCAGCTTGGGGCCCACAGATACGCAGTATTTT. It yields the protein CASSLGPTDTQYF.

The chain links TRBV12-3 or TRBV12-4 to TRBJ1-2; D possibly corresponds to TRBD1 (5 bases). V was cut by 8 bases and J by 1 base, with 8 bases left in between. This CDR3 spans 12 amino acids. In DNA, the CDR3 is TGTGCCAGCCGGGGGGATAACTATGGCTACACCTTC. It is translated as CASRGDNYGYTF.

This clone has only one observation. The chain couples TRBV18 to TRBJ2-4, with 7 bases that match TRBD1. The germline V gene has CDR1 KGHSH and CDR2 LQKENI. This CDR3 contains 16 residues. J was trimmed by 3 bases and V by 0 bases; bases with no gene match: 5. The CDR3 protein is CASSPPGQTFKNIQYF. Here the CDR3 DNA reads TGTGCCAGCTCACCACCGGGACAGACATTCAAAAACATTCAGTACTTC.

The chain couples TRBV5-1 to TRBJ2-1, with 8 bases that match TRBD2. CDR1 is SGHRS and CDR2 is YFSETQ in the germline V gene. Trimming removed 4 bases from V and 8 bases from J; junction bases left unmatched: 8. The CDR3 is made up of 14 amino acids. CDR3 protein: CASSRSGSDDEQFF. CDR3 DNA sequence: TGCGCCAGCAGCCGCAGCGGGAGTGACGATGAGCAGTTCTTC. Together with reference TRBV5-1 and TRBJ2-1, the CDR3 gives the full variable domain: KAGVTQTPRYLIKTRGQQVTLSCSPISGHRSVSWYQQTPGQGLQFLFEYFSETQRNKGNFPGRFSGRQFSNSRSEMNVSTLELGDSALYLCASSRSGSDDEQFFGPGTRLTVL.

This chain uses TRBV2 with TRBJ2-5; a possible D gene is TRBD1 (6 bases). Germline V gene sequence: CDR1 SNHLY, CDR2 FYNNEI. The CDR3 has 12 residues. Between the trimmed V and J ends, which lost 2 bases and 5 bases, there was a span of 6 bases. CDR3 sequence: CASSEQGETQYF. The CDR3 coding sequence is TGTGCCAGCAGTGAACAGGGGGAGACCCAGTACTTC.

The chain couples TRBV5-1 to TRBJ1-1, with D unclear. Germline CDR1 and CDR2: SGHRS and YFSETQ. The CDR3 length is 13 residues. The ends were cut back, 7 bases at V and 0 bases at J, with 10 bases in the middle. CDR3 DNA sequence: TGCGCCAGCCGATCTGGGCTGAACACTGAAGCTTTCTTT. Protein product: CASRSGLNTEAFF.

J is TRBJ1-5 and V is TRBV6-1; 7 nucleotides line up with TRBD1. Germline CDR1 MNHNS, CDR2 SASEGT. Trimming cost V 4 bases and J 0 bases; bases outside gene matches: 9. The CDR3 consists of 17 residues. The CDR3 is CASSVRGTANSNQPQHF. The CDR3, as DNA: TGTGCCAGCAGTGTACGAGGGACAGCAAATAGCAATCAGCCCCAGCATTTT.

The chain carries TRBV5-3 and TRBJ2-1, with 15 positions matching TRBD2. TRBV5-3 is labeled an ORF, and its function is uncertain. The CDR3 has 17 residues. V shed 3 bases and J 5 bases; nucleotides not matched to a gene: 6. The CDR3 sequence: CARSWTSGGAEDNEQFF. In DNA form, the CDR3 reads TGTGCCAGAAGCTGGACTAGCGGGGGGGCCGAGGACAATGAGCAGTTCTTC.

This chain joins TRBV7-9 and TRBJ2-7; TRBD1 agrees at 9 bases. The V segment lost 4 bases and the J segment 5 bases; nucleotides outside the gene matches: 12. The length of the CDR3 is 16 residues. The V gene's germline CDR1 is SEHNR and CDR2 FQNEAQ (reference sequence). The CDR3 DNA follows: TGTGCCAGCAGCTCAAGAGACCGGGACAGGGCGGACGAGCAGTACTTC. It codes for CASSSRDRDRADEQYF.

The chain recombines TRBV4-2 with TRBJ1-6, with D unresolved. V lost 2 bases and J lost 3, with 17 bases in between. The germline CDR1 and CDR2 sequences are LGHNA and YNFKEQ. The CDR3 contains 18 residues. CDR3 in amino acids: CASSQSGTGNIYNSPLHF. The CDR3 DNA reads TGTGCCAGCAGCCAATCAGGAACCGGGAATATCTATAATTCACCCCTCCACTTT.